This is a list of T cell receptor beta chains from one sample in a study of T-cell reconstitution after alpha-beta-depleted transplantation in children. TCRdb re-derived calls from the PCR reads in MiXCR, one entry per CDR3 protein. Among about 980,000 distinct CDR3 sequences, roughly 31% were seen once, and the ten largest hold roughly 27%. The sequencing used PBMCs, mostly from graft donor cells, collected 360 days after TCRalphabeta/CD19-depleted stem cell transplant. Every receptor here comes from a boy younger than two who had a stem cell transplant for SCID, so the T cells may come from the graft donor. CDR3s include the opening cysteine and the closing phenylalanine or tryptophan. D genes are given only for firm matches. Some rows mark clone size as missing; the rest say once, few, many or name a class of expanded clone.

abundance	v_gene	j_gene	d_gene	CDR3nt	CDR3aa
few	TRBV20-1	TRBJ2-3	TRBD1	TGCAGTGCCGTCGACAGGGGAGGAACAGATACGCAGTATTTT	CSAVDRGGTDTQYF
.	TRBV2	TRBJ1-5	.	TGTGCCAGCAGTGATGGGACCCGACAGCCCCAGCATTTT	CASSDGTRQPQHF
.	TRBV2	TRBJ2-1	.	TGTGCCAGCAGTGTAGGTATCCTCCTATACAATGAGCAGTTCTTC	CASSVGILLYNEQFF
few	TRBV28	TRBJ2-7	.	TGTGCCAGCAGTTTACCGCTCGAGTCCCCCGCGAGCTCCTACGAGCAGTACTTC	CASSLPLESPASSYEQYF
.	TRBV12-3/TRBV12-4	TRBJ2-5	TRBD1	TGTGCCAGCAGCAAGGGACAGGGCGGAGAGACCCAGTACTTC	CASSKGQGGETQYF
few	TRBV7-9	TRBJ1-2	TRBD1	TGTGCCAGCAGCCCGGACAGGGGCAAAGGCTACACCTTC	CASSPDRGKGYTF
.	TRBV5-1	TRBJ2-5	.	TGCGCCAGCAGCGCCCTTGGTAGGGAGACCCAGTACTTC	CASSALGRETQYF
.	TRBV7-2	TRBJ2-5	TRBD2	TGTGCCAGCAGCCGGCCCGGGACTAGTTGGGAGACCCAGTACTTC	CASSRPGTSWETQYF
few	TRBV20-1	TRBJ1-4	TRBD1	TGCAGTGCACGCAGGAGGGGGCGAGGAGAAAAACTGTTTTTT	CSARRRGRGEKLFF
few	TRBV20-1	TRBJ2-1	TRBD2	TGCAGTGCCCCCCTAGCGGGGGGGCTCTACAATGAGCAGTTCTTC	CSAPLAGGLYNEQFF
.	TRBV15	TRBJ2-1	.	TGTGCCACCAGCCGCAGGGCCCTCTACAATGAGCAGTTCTTC	CATSRRALYNEQFF
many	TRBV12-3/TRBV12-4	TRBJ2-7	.	TGTGCCAGCAGTTTAGGACAGAGGCAGTACTTC	CASSLGQRQYF
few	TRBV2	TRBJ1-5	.	TGTGCCAGCAGTGCCACAATCGAGTGGGGGAGTCAGCCCCAGCATTTT	CASSATIEWGSQPQHF
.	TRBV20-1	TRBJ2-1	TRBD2	TGCAGTGCTAGTGGAGTAACTAGCGGGTCCTCCAATGAGCAGTTCTTC	CSASGVTSGSSNEQFF
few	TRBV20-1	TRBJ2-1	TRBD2	TGCAGTGCTAGGGTAGCGGGGGGGTTGAGCTCCTACAATGAGCAGTTCTTC	CSARVAGGLSSYNEQFF
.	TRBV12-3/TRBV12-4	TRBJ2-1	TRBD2	TGTGCCAGCAGTCTCATAGCGGGAAGGGCAGATGAGCAGTTCTTC	CASSLIAGRADEQFF
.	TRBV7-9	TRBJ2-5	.	TGTGCCAGCAGCTACTCCGACAGACAAGAGACCCAGTACTTC	CASSYSDRQETQYF
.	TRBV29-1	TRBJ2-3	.	TGCAGCGTTCGCCCCACAGATACGCAGTATTTT	CSVRPTDTQYF
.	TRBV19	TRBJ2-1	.	TGTGCCAGTAACCCACAGGGAGGTCATGAGCAGTTCTTC	CASNPQGGHEQFF
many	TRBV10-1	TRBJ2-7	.	TGCGCCAGCAGTGATGGGACGCCGAGCTCCTACGAGCAGTACTTC	CASSDGTPSSYEQYF
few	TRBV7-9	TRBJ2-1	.	TGTGCCAGCAGCCTCCTCTTGCAGGGGGGCAATGAGCAGTTCTTC	CASSLLLQGGNEQFF
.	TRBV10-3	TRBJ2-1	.	TGTGCCATCAGTGAGATCCTAGCATCTGAGCAGTTCTTC	CAISEILASEQFF
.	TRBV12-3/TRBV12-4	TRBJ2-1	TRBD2	TGTGCCAGCAGTTCCGGGACTAGCGGCCCAGGGGGCAATGAGCAGTTCTTC	CASSSGTSGPGGNEQFF
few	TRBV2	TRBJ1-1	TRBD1	TGTGCCAGCAGCGTCGGACAGGGCGACACTGAAGCTTTCTTT	CASSVGQGDTEAFF
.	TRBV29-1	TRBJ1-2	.	TGCAGCGTTGAAGTTGGGCTGGGTAGCGGCGGCTACACCTTC	CSVEVGLGSGGYTF
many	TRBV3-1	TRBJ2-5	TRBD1	TGTGCCAGCAGCCCCCCAAGAAAGACAGGGTTAAAGACCCAGTACTTC	CASSPPRKTGLKTQYF
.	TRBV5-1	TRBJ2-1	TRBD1	TGCGCCAGCAGTCCCGGACAGGGGTCCCTCAATGAGCAGTTCTTC	CASSPGQGSLNEQFF
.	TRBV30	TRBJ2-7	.	TGTGCCTGGAGTGAGAGGGCCTACGAGCCCGAGCAGTACTTC	CAWSERAYEPEQYF
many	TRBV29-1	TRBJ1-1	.	TGCAGCGTTGCCTGGCAGGGGAAGACTGAAGCTTTCTTT	CSVAWQGKTEAFF